This TCR beta chain was profiled in a study of neurological immune-mediated disorders (dated by TCRdb to between 2018 and 2021). In the study overall: Among the 34 multiple sclerosis patients, relapsing-remitting MS was present in some 31 and secondary progressive MS was present in 3. Peripheral blood TCR-beta repertoires from HTLV-I-associated myelopathy (HAM/TSP) patients, multiple sclerosis patients and healthy controls were compared by UMI-based sequencing. The roughly 100 TCR-beta libraries included longitudinal samples, technical triplicates and paired sorted CD4+ and CD8+ T-cell subsets alongside PBMC samples. The cohort included roughly 71 subjects: roughly 15 with HAM/TSP, approximately 35 with multiple sclerosis, and about 20 healthy controls. What the work shows at the level of the full study, not this receptor alone: Expanded clones from different subjects shared no identical CDR3 amino acid sequences, which suggests that TCR-beta repertoires were private in all groups. TCR clonal expansion was greatest in HAM/TSP patients and smallest in MS patients, who ranked below even healthy controls. In phylogenetic analysis, the repertoires of 18 of 34 MS patients grouped into a cluster of related CDR3 sequences, which suggests a possible signature at the repertoire level. The MS cluster showed no association with clinical or MRI features, and the authors stated that larger cohorts are needed.

This clonotype was detected only a few times. The antigen it binds to is not known. Nothing much larger sits one base from this clone, and base qualities are not available. For unsorted PBMC libraries, 2 million PBMCs were used after storage in RNAlater at -80 degrees C until RNA extraction. Multiple sclerosis patients were enrolled in a US clinical protocol under which disease progression was evaluated by magnetic resonance imaging. Peripheral blood was subjected to Ficoll-Hypaque density gradient centrifugation to isolate PBMCs, which were then cryopreserved in liquid nitrogen. A distance of 10 bases separates the germline ends of V and J, which lose 3 bases and 5 bases respectively. CDR1 and CDR2 were assigned from the germline V gene as MGHDK and SYGVNS. The CDR3 goes from the cysteine to the phenylalanine over 13 residues. Of all the DNA, just the CDR3 is kept, 39 bases in frame from base 1. cDNA was synthesized by template-switch 5'RACE using a primer with a 10-nucleotide random unique molecular identifier that tagged each TCR transcript. Every sequencing run yielded over 160 million TCR-beta sequences covering 15-18 subjects. The RNeasy kit was used for extraction of total RNA. TCR-beta VDJ regions were amplified with primers for the TCR constant region and the 5'RACE anchor, using the KAPA Real-time Library Amplification kit. Sample indexes and Illumina adaptors were added in a first PCR, and a second PCR then increased library yield. After Ampure bead purification, the TCR product of roughly 650 bp was size-selected on a 2% E-gel SizeSelection system. Before pooling, library quality was checked on a Bioanalyzer, concentration was measured with Qubit, and libraries were quantified with the Kapa Library Quantification kit. An Illumina HiSeq 2500 was used to sequence the libraries paired-end at 2 x 150 bp. To increase sequence diversity, about 25-31% phiX was spiked into each library pool. In the original analysis: Quality-filtered reads were processed with the UMI-based MiGEC pipeline, and over 90% of raw TCR sequences were removed by the MiGEC pipeline during error correction. VDJ genes were aligned to IMGT germline references, and clonotypes were defined by unique CDR3 amino acid sequence plus V-J genes. Clonal expansion, Shannon diversity and CDR3 relatedness (CalcPairwiseDistances, ClusterSamples) were evaluated with VDJtools, and phylogenetic trees were built with CLCbio workbench. Expanded clones were defined as having at least 8 unique UMIs, based on coefficient-of-variation modelling across technical triplicates. The public reads were run again by TCRdb, first through fastp at Q25 and then through MiXCR, and only productive beta chains were kept. Each CDR3 protein gets just one entry, which takes the most common genes and DNA from the rows behind it. The V and J calls here are based on TCRdb, not the publication. The sample table contains more than 50,000 distinct CDR3 sequences; only one count was recorded for approximately 3.7% of them. The ten largest make up 2.2% of the sample.

The chain was built from TRBV25-1 and TRBJ1-1, with a weak D call of TRBD1 (6 bases match). This clonotype was sampled from a woman between 45 and 60 years old with multiple sclerosis. Material for sequencing was PBMCs. The DNA is as follows: TGTGCCAGCAGTGAGACAGGTGGTACTGAAGCTTTCTTT. This encodes CASSETGGTEAFF. The reference TRBV25-1 and TRBJ1-1 proteins fill in what lies around the CDR3, so the full variable domain reads EADIYQTPRYLVIGTGKKITLECSQTMGHDKMYWYQQDPGMELHLIHYSYGVNSTEKGDLSSESTVSRIRTEHFPLTLESARPSHTSQYLCASSETGGTEAFFGQGTRLTVV.